Detailed here is one TCR beta chain. Each sample had eight separate cDNA synthesis reactions. Incorporation of UMIs carrying a 6-nucleotide sample barcode was performed by template switching. With roughly 16 and 10 cycles respectively, two nested PCRs were carried out on TCRalpha and TCRbeta cDNA. TCRdb reprocessed the 5' RACE reads; each CDR3 protein has one entry and no DNA is given. The sample is made up of some 440,000 distinct CDR3 sequences, and the top ten hold 2% to 2.5% of it. Germline-derived CDR1 and CDR2 are SGHAT and FQNNGV. The CDR3 loop spans 15 amino acids. These data come from a study of monozygotic twins with inflammatory bowel disease.

This receptor was obtained from a human donor with ulcerative colitis or Crohn's disease, or a healthy co-twin of an affected twin (not recorded which). Material: blood. V and J are TRBV11-2 and TRBJ1-1; without DNA, the TCRdb call of TRBD1 cannot be checked. The CDR3 loop reads CASSLGIGGPFEAFF.